This T cell receptor (beta chain) was sequenced in a study of Ad26.COV2.S vaccination and SARS-CoV-2 variants. Study overall: The donor belonged to the COV1001 Ad26.COV2.S trial arm. Participants got Ad26.COV2.S intramuscularly, once or twice 56 days apart. Study conclusions and caveats: Placebo recipients trailed vaccine recipients in spike-specific TCR breadth.

Treatment described: roughly 19 received Ad26.COV2.S at low or high dose, single or two shots; about 5 received placebo; per-sample allocation not given. Sampling happened 63 days after the first vaccine or placebo injection. Germline V gene data show CDR1 as SSHAT and CDR2 as FNYEAQ (reference sequence). V was shortened by 6 bases and J by 0 bases, with 14 bases between the two germline ends. The CDR3 totals 15 residues. Notes on this clone: The antigen is undetermined.

Profiled with immunoSEQ multiplex PCR; TCRdb holds only in-frame clones, not every one. The sample includes a few hundred thousand clones, roughly 88% of them seen just once. The source of this sequence is a person between 18 and 65 years old who received the Ad26.COV2.S COVID-19 vaccine or a placebo. The chain employs TRBV7-7 and TRBJ2-5; D perhaps matches TRBD1 (6 bases). Specimen: peripheral blood, collected in a trial of Ad26.COV2.S vaccine versus placebo. CDR3 loop: CASSPGQSYQETQYF. In DNA, the CDR3 is TGTGCCAGCAGTCCAGGACAGTCGTACCAAGAGACCCAGTACTTC.